The entry below describes one T cell receptor (beta chain). Its antigen remains unknown. Given the absence of the conserved phenylalanine or tryptophan at the CDR3 end, a read error is likely. The data belong to a study of OX40 agonist ivuxolimab in advanced cancers. Overall study: The patients' treatment was ivuxolimab, an agonistic anti-OX40 (CD134) antibody. Findings of the study overall: The authors also found low normalized T-cell clonal expansion in some nonresponders.

This CDR3 spans 16 amino acids. Trimming cost V 3 bases and J 6 bases, with 15 bases left between them. Germline lookup yields CDR1 MNHNS and CDR2 SASEGT. Profiled with immunoSEQ multiplex PCR; TCRdb holds only in-frame clones, not every one. Counted here are tens of thousands of clones, 88% occurring once; the ten biggest clones make up 0.45% to 0.55%. The clonotype was recovered from an adult with an advanced solid tumor such as melanoma, head and neck, liver or kidney cancer. The rearrangement joins TRBV6-1 to TRBJ1-6, with D possibly being TRBD1 (6 bases). The sample here was CD4+ or CD8+ T cells sorted from blood, taken in a trial of the OX40 agonist ivuxolimab. CDR3 sequence reads: CASSDGGRFGNSPLHL. CDR3 coding DNA: TGTGCCAGCAGTGATGGGGGGCGCTTTGGTAATTCACCCCTCCACCTT.